The 6 T cell receptor beta chains given below trace back to one sample, sequenced in a study of blood T cell repertoires in COVID-19. Profiling relied on immunoSEQ multiplex PCR, and the TCRdb table lists in-frame clones only, not all of them. The table includes 95,000 to 150,000 clones, just over 70% detected once. Material for sequencing was peripheral blood. These TCRs come from a human donor with acute or convalescent COVID-19. The donor label of this sample is uncertain.

The rearrangement joins TRBV6-6 to TRBJ2-3; D not resolved. This CDR3 has 12 amino acids. Trimming shortened V by 5 bases and J by 5 bases, and 8 bases separated the two germline ends. Germline CDR1 and CDR2: MNHNY and SVGAGI (reference sequence). The CDR3 sequence is CASSTNRDTQYF. The CDR3 nucleotides are TGTGCCAGCAGTACGAACAGAGATACGCAGTATTTT.

This clone was counted ten times or more. The rearrangement links TRBV6-5 to TRBJ1-5; D is possibly TRBD1 (6 bases). V gave up 6 bases and J gave up 0 bases, with 12 bases separating them. Looked up from germline, CDR1 is MNHEY and CDR2 is SVGAGI. This CDR3 is built from 15 residues. The CDR3 reads CASRADSYSNQPQHF. Here the CDR3 DNA reads TGTGCCAGCAGAGCGGACAGCTATAGCAATCAGCCCCAGCATTTT.

The rearrangement uses TRBV5-1 and TRBJ1-5; the match to TRBD1 covers 7 bases. The germline CDR1 and CDR2 sequences are SGHRS and YFSETQ. This CDR3 region has 17 residues. V shed 4 bases, J shed 0 bases, and the junction held 10 bases outside the gene matches. CDR3 DNA sequence: TGCGCCAGCAGCCCCGGACAGGAGCCTTATAGCAATCAGCCCCAGCATTTT. Amino acid sequence: CASSPGQEPYSNQPQHF.

Ten or more counts support this clone. This rearrangement joins TRBV3-1 (or the pseudogene TRBV3-2) to TRBJ2-3; TRBD2 aligns across 14 bases. The CDR3 loop spans 17 amino acids. Germline CDR1 and CDR2: LGHDT and YNNKEL (reference sequence). After removal of 1 base from V and 2 bases from J, the junction contained 2 bases not matched to a gene. In DNA, the CDR3 is TGTGCCAGCAGCCAAGGGGGACTAGCGGGGGACACAGATACGCAGTATTTT. This sequence encodes CASSQGGLAGDTDTQYF.

The chain has TRBV9 and TRBJ1-1, with D possibly TRBD1 on 6 matching bases. The CDR3 loop spans 15 amino acids. V was trimmed by 4 bases and J by 0 bases, leaving 13 bases between them. From germline, CDR1 is SGDLS and CDR2 YYNGEE. The CDR3 is CASSTSTGLNTEAFF. DNA of the CDR3: TGTGCCAGCAGCACTTCGACAGGTTTGAACACTGAAGCTTTCTTT.

This clone turned up a few times. V is TRBV6-5 and J is TRBJ2-7, with TRBD1 as a possible D gene (6 bases). V was clipped by 0 bases and J by 3 bases, with 15 bases between them. The CDR3 consists of 16 residues. CDR1 MNHEY and CDR2 SVGAGI come from the germline V gene. The CDR3: CASSYSPGAGGYEQYF. The CDR3 bases are TGTGCCAGCAGTTACTCTCCAGGGGCGGGTGGCTACGAGCAGTACTTC.